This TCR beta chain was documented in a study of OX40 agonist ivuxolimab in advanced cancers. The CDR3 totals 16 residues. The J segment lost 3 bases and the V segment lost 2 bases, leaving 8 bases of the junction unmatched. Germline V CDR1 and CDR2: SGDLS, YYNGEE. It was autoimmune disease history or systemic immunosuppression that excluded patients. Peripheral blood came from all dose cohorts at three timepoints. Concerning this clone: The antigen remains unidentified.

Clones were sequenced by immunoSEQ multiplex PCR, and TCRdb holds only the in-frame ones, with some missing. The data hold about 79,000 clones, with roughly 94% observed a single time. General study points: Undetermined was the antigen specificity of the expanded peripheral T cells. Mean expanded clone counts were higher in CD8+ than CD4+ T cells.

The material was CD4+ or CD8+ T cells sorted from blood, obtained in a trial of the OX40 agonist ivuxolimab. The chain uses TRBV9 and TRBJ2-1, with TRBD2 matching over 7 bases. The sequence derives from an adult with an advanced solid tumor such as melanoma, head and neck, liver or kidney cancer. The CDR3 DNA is TGTGCCAGCAGCGTCTCCCGGGACTATGACTACAATGAGCAGTTCTTC. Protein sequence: CASSVSRDYDYNEQFF.